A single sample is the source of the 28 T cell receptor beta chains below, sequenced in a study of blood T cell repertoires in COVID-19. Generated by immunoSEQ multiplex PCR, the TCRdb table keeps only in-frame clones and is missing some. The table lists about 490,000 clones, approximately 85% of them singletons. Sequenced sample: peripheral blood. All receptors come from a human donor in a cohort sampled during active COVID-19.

The CDR3 protein is CASSTGQGATLQAFF. CDR3 bases: TGCGCCAGCAGCACCGGACAGGGCGCGACCTTACAGGCTTTCTTT. This chain uses TRBV5-1 with TRBJ1-1; 8 bases agree with TRBD1. V trimming: 4 bases; J trimming: 11 bases; junction bases outside the gene matches: 16. Germline CDR1 SGHRS, CDR2 YFSETQ. This CDR3 is built from 15 residues.

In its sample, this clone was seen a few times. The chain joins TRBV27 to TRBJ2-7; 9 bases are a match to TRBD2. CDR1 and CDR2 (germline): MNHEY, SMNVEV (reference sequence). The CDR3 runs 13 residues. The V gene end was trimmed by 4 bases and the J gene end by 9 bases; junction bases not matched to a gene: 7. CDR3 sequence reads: CASSSVAGEVQYF. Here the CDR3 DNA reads TGTGCCAGCAGTTCTGTAGCGGGAGAGGTGCAGTACTTC.

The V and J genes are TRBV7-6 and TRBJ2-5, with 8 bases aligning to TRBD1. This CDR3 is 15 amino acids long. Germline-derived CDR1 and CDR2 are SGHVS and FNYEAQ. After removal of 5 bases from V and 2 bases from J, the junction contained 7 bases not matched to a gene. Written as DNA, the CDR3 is TGTGCCAGCAGCGGTAACAGGGGGGCACAAGAGACCCAGTACTTC. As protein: CASSGNRGAQETQYF.

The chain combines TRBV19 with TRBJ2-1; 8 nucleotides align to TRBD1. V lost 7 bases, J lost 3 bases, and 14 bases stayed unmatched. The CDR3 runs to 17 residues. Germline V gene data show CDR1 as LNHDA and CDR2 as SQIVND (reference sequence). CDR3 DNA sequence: TGTGCCAGTACCCCCTCAGCGCGGACAGGGCACTACAATGAGCAGTTCTTC. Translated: CASTPSARTGHYNEQFF.

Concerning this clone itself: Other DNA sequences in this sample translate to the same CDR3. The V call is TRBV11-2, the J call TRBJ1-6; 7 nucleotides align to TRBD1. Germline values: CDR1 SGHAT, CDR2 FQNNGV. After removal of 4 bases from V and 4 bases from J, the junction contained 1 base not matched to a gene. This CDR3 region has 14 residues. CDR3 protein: CASSSGGYNSPLHF. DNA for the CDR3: TGTGCCAGCAGCTCAGGGGGTTATAATTCACCCCTCCACTTT.

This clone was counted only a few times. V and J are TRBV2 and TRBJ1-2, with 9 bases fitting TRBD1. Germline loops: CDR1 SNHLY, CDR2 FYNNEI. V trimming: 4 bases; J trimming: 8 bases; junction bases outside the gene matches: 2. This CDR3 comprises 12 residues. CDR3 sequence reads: CASSGDREGYTF. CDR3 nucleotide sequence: TGTGCCAGCAGTGGGGACAGGGAGGGCTACACCTTC.

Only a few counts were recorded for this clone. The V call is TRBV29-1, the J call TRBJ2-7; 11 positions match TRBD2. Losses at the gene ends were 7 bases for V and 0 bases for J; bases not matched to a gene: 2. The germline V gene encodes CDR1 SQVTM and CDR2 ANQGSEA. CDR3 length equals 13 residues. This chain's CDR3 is CSATSGSSYEQYF. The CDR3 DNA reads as TGCAGCGCTACTAGCGGGAGCTCCTACGAGCAGTACTTC.

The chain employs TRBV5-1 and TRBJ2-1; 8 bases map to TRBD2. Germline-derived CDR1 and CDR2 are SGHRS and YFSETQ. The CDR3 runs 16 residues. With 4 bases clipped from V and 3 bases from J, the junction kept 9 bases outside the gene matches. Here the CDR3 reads CASSPRGGGNYNEQFF. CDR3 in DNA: TGCGCCAGCAGCCCCCGGGGCGGGGGGAACTACAATGAGCAGTTCTTC.

The CDR3 coding sequence is TGTGCCATCAGTTCACCCCCCAGCGCCACTGAAGCTTTCTTT. This sequence encodes CAISSPPSATEAFF. The V and J genes are TRBV10-3 and TRBJ1-1; D is unclear. The CDR3 length is 14 residues. Germline lookup yields CDR1 ENHRY and CDR2 SYGVKD. Trimming left V 5 bases short and J 4 bases short, with 14 bases between.

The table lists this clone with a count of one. The CDR3 DNA sequence: TGTGCCAGCAGTTTATCAGTGCCTGAAGCTTTCTTT. The encoded protein is CASSLSVPEAFF. The chain joins TRBV12-3 or TRBV12-4 to TRBJ1-1; D not certain. The CDR3 length is 12 residues. V gave up 2 bases and J gave up 6 bases, with 7 bases separating them.

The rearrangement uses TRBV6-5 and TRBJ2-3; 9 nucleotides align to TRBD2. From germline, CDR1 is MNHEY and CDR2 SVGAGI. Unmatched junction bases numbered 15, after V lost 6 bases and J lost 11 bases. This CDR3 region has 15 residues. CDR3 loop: CASSPTSGTSLVQYF. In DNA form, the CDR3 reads TGTGCCAGCAGCCCGACCTCCGGGACTAGCTTGGTGCAGTATTTT.

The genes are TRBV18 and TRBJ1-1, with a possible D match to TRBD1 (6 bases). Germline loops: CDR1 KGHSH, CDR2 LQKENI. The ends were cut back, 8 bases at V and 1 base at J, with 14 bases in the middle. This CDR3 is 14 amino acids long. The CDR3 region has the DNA TGTGCCAGCCCGACAGGCCAGGAGAACACTGAAGCTTTCTTT. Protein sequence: CASPTGQENTEAFF.

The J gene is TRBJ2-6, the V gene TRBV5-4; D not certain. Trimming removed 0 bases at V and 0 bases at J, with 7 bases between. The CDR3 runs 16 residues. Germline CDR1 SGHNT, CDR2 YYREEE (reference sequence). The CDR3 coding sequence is TGTGCCAGCAGCTTGGGCGGTAGCTCTGGGGCCAACGTCCTGACTTTC. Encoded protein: CASSLGGSSGANVLTF.

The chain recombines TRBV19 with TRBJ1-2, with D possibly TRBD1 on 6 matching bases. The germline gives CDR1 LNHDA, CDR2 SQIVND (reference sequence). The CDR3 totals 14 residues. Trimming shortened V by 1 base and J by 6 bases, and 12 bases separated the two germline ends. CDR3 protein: CASSIGPRGNGYTF. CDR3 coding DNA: TGTGCCAGTAGTATAGGCCCGAGGGGGAATGGCTACACCTTC.

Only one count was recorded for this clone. The CDR3 nucleotides read TGTGCCAGTAGTGAGGTGCGGATGAACACTGAAGCTTTCTTT. Translating gives CASSEVRMNTEAFF. The chain joins TRBV19 to TRBJ1-1; the D is unclear. This CDR3 has 14 amino acids. V gave up 5 bases and J gave up 0 bases, with 10 bases separating them. Looked up from germline, CDR1 is LNHDA and CDR2 is SQIVND (reference sequence).

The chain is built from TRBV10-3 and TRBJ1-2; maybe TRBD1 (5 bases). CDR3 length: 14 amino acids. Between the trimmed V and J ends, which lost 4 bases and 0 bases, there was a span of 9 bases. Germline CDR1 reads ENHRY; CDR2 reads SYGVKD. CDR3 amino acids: CAISAGEANYGYTF. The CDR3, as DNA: TGTGCCATCAGTGCGGGGGAGGCTAACTATGGCTACACCTTC.

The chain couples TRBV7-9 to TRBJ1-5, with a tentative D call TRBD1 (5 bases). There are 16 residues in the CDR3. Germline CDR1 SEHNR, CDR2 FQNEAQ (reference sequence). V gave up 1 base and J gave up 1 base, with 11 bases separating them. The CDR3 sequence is CASSLEAGQSNQPQHF. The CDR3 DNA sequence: TGTGCCAGCAGCTTAGAGGCAGGGCAAAGCAATCAGCCCCAGCATTTT.

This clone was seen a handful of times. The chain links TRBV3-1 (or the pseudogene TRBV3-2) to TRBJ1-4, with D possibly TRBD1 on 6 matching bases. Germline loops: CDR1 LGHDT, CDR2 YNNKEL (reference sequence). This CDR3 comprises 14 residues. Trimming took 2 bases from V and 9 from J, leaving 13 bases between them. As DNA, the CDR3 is TGTGCCAGCAGCCAAATGGCAGGGGTGAAAAAACTGTTTTTT. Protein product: CASSQMAGVKKLFF.

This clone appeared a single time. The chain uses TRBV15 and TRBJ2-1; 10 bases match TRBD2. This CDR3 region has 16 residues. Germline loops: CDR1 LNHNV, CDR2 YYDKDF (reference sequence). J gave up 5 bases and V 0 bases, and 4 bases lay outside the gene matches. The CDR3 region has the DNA TGTGCCACCAGCAGAGAAGCGGGAGGGCCCGACAATGAGCAGTTCTTC. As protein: CATSREAGGPDNEQFF. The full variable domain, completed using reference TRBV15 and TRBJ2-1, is DAMVIQNPRYQVTQFGKPVTLSCSQTLNHNVMYWYQQKSSQAPKLLFHYYDKDFNNEADTPDNFQSRRPNTSFCFLDIRSPGLGDTAMYLCATSREAGGPDNEQFFGPGTRLTVL.

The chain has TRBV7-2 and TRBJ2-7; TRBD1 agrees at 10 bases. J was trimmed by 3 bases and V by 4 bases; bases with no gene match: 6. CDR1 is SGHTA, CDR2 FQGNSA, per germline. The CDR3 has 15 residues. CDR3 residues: CASSSRTGGDYEQYF. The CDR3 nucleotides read TGTGCCAGCAGCTCCAGGACAGGGGGAGACTACGAGCAGTACTTC.

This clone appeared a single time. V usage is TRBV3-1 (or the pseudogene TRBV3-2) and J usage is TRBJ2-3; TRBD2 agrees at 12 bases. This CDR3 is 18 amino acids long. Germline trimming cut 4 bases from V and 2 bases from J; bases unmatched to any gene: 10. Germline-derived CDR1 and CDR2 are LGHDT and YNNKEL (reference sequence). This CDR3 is CASSRRRTSGDPTDTQYF. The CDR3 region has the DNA TGTGCCAGCAGCCGCAGGCGGACTAGCGGGGACCCCACAGATACGCAGTATTTT.

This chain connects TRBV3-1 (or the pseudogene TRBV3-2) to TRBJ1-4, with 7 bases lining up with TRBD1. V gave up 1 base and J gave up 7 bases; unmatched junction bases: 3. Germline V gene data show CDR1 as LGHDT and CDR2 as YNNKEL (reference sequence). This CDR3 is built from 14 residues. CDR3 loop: CASSQATGPEKLFF. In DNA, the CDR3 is TGTGCCAGCAGCCAAGCGACAGGGCCTGAAAAACTGTTTTTT.

The CDR3 loop is CASSQLNSPNEQFF. For the CDR3, the DNA is TGCGCCAGCAGCCAACTCAACTCCCCCAATGAGCAGTTCTTC. The V gene is TRBV4-1, the J gene TRBJ2-1; D uncertain. Germline lookup yields CDR1 MGHRA and CDR2 YSYEKL. Trimming cost V 2 bases and J 6 bases, with 11 bases left between them. This CDR3 has 14 amino acids.

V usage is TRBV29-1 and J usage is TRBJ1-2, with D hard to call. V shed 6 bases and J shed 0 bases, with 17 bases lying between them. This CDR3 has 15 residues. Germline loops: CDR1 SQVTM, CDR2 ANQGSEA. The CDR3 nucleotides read TGCAGCGTCTACCCGAGCGAGCGAGCTAACTATGGCTACACCTTC. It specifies CSVYPSERANYGYTF.

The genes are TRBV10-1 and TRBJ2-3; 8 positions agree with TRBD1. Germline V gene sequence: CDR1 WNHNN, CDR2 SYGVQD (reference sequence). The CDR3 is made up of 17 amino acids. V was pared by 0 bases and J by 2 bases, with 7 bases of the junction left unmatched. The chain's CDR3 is CASSESIARGHTDTQYF. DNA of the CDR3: TGCGCCAGCAGTGAGTCGATAGCCAGGGGGCACACAGATACGCAGTATTTT.

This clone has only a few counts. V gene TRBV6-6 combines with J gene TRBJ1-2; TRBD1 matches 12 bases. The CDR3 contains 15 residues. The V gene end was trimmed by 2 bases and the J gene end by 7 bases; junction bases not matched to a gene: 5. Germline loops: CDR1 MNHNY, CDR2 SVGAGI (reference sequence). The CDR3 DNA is TGTGCCAGCAGTTACCCGGGACAGGGGGCTGCTGGCTACACCTTC. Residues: CASSYPGQGAAGYTF.

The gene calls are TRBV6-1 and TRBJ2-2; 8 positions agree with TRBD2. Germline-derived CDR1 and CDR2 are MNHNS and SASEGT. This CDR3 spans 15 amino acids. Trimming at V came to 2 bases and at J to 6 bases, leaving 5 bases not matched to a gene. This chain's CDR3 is CASSEISGIAGELFF. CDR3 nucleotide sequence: TGTGCCAGCAGTGAAATTAGCGGGATCGCCGGGGAGCTGTTTTTT.

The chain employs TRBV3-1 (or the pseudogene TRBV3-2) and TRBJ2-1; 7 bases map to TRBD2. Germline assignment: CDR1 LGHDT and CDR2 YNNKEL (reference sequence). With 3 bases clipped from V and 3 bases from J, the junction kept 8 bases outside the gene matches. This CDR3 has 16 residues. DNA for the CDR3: TGTGCCAGCAGCCAGGCATACGGGAGGCTCTACAATGAGCAGTTCTTC. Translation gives CASSQAYGRLYNEQFF.